The TCR beta chain described here comes from a study of shared clonotypes between healthy human individuals. Trimming took off 6 bases at V and 0 bases at J, with 9 bases between the two ends. This CDR3 has 14 residues. Germline V gene data show CDR1 as MNHEY and CDR2 as SVGAGI. A single count supports this clone. Sequencing was at deep level. The table came from immunoSEQ multiplex PCR; TCRdb's copy has only in-frame clones and leaves some out. Of 490,000 or so clones in the sample, around 80% are singletons; the top ten hold about an eighth. This chain links TRBV6-5 with TRBJ1-3; a weak D match, TRBD1 (5 bases). The clonotype originates from a woman in her thirties or forties in good health. Some clones in this sample may be carry-over from other donors' samples. The sample consisted of PBMCs. The CDR3 protein is CASRDMVSGNTIYF. The CDR3 DNA reads as TGTGCCAGCAGGGACATGGTCTCTGGAAACACCATATATTTT.